This record concerns one TCR beta chain sequence. Repertoires were generated with immunoSEQ multiplex PCR, while TCRdb's copy carries only in-frame clones and drops some. The sample consists of under 2.5 million clones, less than 95% of them appearing once. The CDR3 totals 16 residues. With V trimmed by 3 bases and J by 1 base, 8 bases remained unmatched. Per the germline V gene, CDR1 is SGHRS and CDR2 is YFSETQ. This sample is drawn from a study of shared clonotypes between healthy human individuals. The overall study: Used for every donor were three CD4 naive, three CD4 memory, two CD8 naive and one CD8 memory plate.

This TCR derives from a man aged 18 to 29 in good health. Some clones in this sample may be carry-over from other donors' samples. The source material was naive CD4+ T cells from PBMCs. Indicated subset: CD45RA+ positively selected. The genes are TRBV5-1 and TRBJ1-2, with 8 bases aligning to TRBD1. CDR3 coding DNA: TGCGCCAGCAGCTACTCCCCGGGACAGGTTAACTATGGCTACACCTTC. The encoded protein is CASSYSPGQVNYGYTF.